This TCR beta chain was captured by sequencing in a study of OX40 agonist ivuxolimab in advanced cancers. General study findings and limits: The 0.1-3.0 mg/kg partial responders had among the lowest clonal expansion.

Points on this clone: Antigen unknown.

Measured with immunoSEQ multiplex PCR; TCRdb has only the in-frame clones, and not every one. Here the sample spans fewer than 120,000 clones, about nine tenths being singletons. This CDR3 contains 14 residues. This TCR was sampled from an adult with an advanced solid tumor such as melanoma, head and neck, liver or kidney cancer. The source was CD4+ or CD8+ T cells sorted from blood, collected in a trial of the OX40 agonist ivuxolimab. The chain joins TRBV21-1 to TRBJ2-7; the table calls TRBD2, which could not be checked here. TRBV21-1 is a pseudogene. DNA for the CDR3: TGTGCCAGCAGCCGGAGGGGCTCGTCGGGGGAGCAGTACTTC. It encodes CASSRRGSSGEQYF.